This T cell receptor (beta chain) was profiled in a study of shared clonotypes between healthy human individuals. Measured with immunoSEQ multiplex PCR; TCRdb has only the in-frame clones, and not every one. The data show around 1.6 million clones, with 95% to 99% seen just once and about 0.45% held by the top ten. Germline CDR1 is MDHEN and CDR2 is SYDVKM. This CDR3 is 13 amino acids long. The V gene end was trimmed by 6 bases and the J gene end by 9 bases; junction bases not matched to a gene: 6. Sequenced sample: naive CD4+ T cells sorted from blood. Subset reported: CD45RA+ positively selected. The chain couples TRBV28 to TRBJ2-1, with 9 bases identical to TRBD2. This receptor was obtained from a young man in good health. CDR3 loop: CASRLAGAGEQFF. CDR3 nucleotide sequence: TGTGCCAGCAGATTAGCGGGAGCGGGTGAGCAGTTCTTC.